This T cell receptor beta chain was obtained from a study of beta chain features in type 1 diabetes listed by TCRdb under 2018. Broadly, across the study: No differences in mean age, gender distribution, total cell number or subset yield were found between patients and healthy donors. A total of around 110,000,000 sorted cells were examined across all samples, and RNA yield correlated strongly with the number of cells per subset. In the study, recently diagnosed type 1 diabetes patients and matched healthy donors were compared on the TCRB repertoires of their sorted circulating CD4+ T cell subsets. Regulatory and stem cell-like memory subsets were isolated from only 8 patients and about 8 healthy donors, whereas naive and central memory subsets came from all 28 donors. Study-wide findings and limitations: Naive, central memory and regulatory TCRB repertoires appeared to be more similar among patients than among healthy donors. Shorter templates might have been favored by PCR, but patient and control samples were amplified and corrected together, so both groups would have been affected equally by any skew. In all four CD4+ subsets, TCRB CDR3 length was moderately but significantly shorter in type 1 diabetes patients. HLA sub-analyses involved small numbers of individuals, so any influence of HLA type on TCRB rearrangement remained unresolved. Patients with type 1 diabetes made fewer insertions and deleted more nucleotides at VDJ recombination sites, implying thymic rearrangement abnormalities. Sequencing cDNA rather than genomic DNA could over-represent highly expressing activated cells, although activation and CD3 levels did not differ between groups.

The entire amount of isolated RNA was reverse transcribed using the High Capacity cDNA Reverse Transcription Kit, so the sequenced TCRB transcripts were expressed ones. Deep immunoSEQ sequencing was performed on naive, central memory and regulatory T cell samples, with an average of roughly 3.6 million total reads per sample. Sorted cells were lysed in RLT buffer, and RNA was extracted using DNase-treated RNeasy Micro or Mini kits according to cell number. Each cell subset was processed separately to prevent cross-contamination, with patient and healthy donor samples processed together. The immunoSEQ multiplex PCR was used to amplify TCRB sequences from cDNA, generating 87-bp fragments that spanned the CDR3 region. The amplicons were sequenced using the Illumina HiSeq platform. The paper's processing steps were these. PCR bias was computationally corrected using synthetic template baselines, reads within Hamming distance 2 were collapsed, and singletons that could not be merged were discarded. Reads were aligned against IMGT so that V, D and J genes, CDR3 length and insertions or deletions at six rearrangement sites could be assigned. Clonotype counts were normalized to sorted cell number within each subset before computing true diversity and Gini coefficients with the tcR R package. The overlap coefficient, calculated on TCRB nucleotide sequences, was used to quantify repertoire sharing. Out-of-frame TCRB sequences from naive cells were analyzed as a proxy for the pre-selection repertoire. Here the immuneACCESS table is served through TCRdb, limited to in-frame sequences with V and J called. Missing clones are a known gap in these copies; in checked studies unresolved V genes cover under half, and the rest lacks a known reason. Clone size and V and J calls were adopted from that table, with D and trimming inferred from the DNA. The sample table contains 250,000 to 300,000 clones; only one count was recorded for around an eighth of them. The top ten hold 0.015% to 0.02% of the sample.

As for this clone: The specificity of this receptor is unknown. Per-base quality was not reported, and no clone a single base away is much larger than it.

A single peripheral blood draw of approximately 120 mL on average was collected from each donor into heparinised tubes. A BD FACSAria II was used to sort naive, central memory, regulatory and stem cell-like memory CD4+ T cells with a panel that included CD45RO, CCR7, CD25, CD127, CD95 and CD27. All sorted populations exceeded 98% purity. Right away, PBMCs were isolated by Lymphoprep density gradient centrifugation and were stained directly, with no culture step. So that batch effects would be minimized, each experiment stained and sorted samples in pairs, pairing one healthy donor with one patient. Taken from cysteine to phenylalanine, the CDR3 has 14 residues. The DNA shown is the 42-base CDR3, in frame from base 1. From the germline V gene, CDR1 is SQVTM and CDR2 is ANQGSEA. V is cut back by 6 bases and J by 5 bases, with 12 bases in the junction unmatched.

The chain uses TRBV29-1 and TRBJ1-1; TRBD1 lines up with 7 middle nucleotides. The TCR comes from a man between 25 and 39 years old with type 1 diabetes. Sequencing was carried out using naive CD4+ T cells from blood. Taken with the paper, the label for cell subset or site translates to: true naive CD4+ T cells. The DNA is TGCAGCGTCCAAGGGGGCGGCGTAGATACTGAAGCTTTCTTT. The resulting protein is CSVQGGGVDTEAFF.